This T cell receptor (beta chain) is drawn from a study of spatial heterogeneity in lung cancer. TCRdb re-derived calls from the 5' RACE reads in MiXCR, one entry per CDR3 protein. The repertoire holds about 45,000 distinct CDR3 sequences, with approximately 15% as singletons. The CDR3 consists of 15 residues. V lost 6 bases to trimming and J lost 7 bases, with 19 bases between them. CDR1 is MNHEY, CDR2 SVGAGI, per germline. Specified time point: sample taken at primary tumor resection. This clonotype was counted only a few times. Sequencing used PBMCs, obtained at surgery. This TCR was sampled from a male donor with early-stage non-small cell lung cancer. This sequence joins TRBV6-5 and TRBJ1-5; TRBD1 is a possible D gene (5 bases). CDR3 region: CASSPWGGVGQPQHF. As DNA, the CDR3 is TGTGCCAGCAGCCCATGGGGGGGAGTCGGCCAGCCCCAGCATTTT.